This T cell receptor beta chain was captured by sequencing in a study of blood T cell repertoires in COVID-19. Study background: Collection of acute and convalescent COVID-19 samples took place in the United States, Italy and Spain. Sources were T cells, B-cell-depleted T cells, or PBMCs; the material itself was cDNA or gDNA.

Trimming took 5 bases from V and 5 from J; bases not matched to a gene: 17. Germline lookup yields CDR1 MNHNY and CDR2 SVGAGI (reference sequence). The CDR3 spans 18 residues. In the authors' workflow: From reference gene primer amplification, estimates of nucleated cell counts were derived. TCRdb's copy holds only in-frame clones and misses some; the assay was immunoSEQ multiplex PCR. For V, J and clone size, that table is used; D and trimming come from the DNA. The table includes about 130,000 clones, about 88% detected once. The sample was peripheral blood. This receptor was obtained from a man aged 50 to 60 with active COVID-19. The V gene is TRBV6-6, the J gene TRBJ2-3, with 9 bases fitting TRBD2. This CDR3 reads CASSRRGGAGGRGDTQYF. The DNA of the CDR3 is TGTGCCAGCAGTCGCAGGGGGGGAGCGGGAGGTAGGGGAGATACGCAGTATTTT.